This TCR beta chain is drawn from a study of blood T cells in healthy people across ages. Study conclusions and caveats: A roughly linear fall in TCR beta diversity per million T cells was seen with increasing age.

There are 14 residues in the CDR3. The germline CDR1 and CDR2 sequences are LGHDT and YNNKEL (reference sequence). As to this clonotype: Its specificity is unknown.

Primed by a sample-barcoded 5' primer and a J-beta primer mix, a second PCR proceeded for 7 to 11 cycles. The template-switch adaptor was a 5' adaptor with 12 random nucleotides. It tagged each cDNA molecule. Via MiXCR, TCRdb re-called the 5' RACE reads, giving one row per CDR3 protein. The top ten clones hold less than 25% of a sample with hundreds of thousands of distinct CDR3 sequences, 40% to 45% of them seen once. Samples each yielded at least 5.5 micrograms of total RNA. The sample taken for sequencing was blood. The receptor was isolated from a woman aged 60-75 years in good health. The chain couples TRBV3-1 to TRBJ2-5, with D possibly matching TRBD2 (6 bases). The DNA end favors TRBJ2-7, so the J call may be wrong. CDR3 coding DNA: TGTGCCAGCAGCCATGGCGGGAAGGCTGACGAGCAGTACTTC. Translation gives CASSHGGKADEQYF.